This T cell receptor (beta chain) was identified during a study of human T cells and chemical hapten exposure. Overall study: The sensitizing agent was 2% DPC, placed on roughly 2 cm by roughly 2 cm of upper inner arm skin. TCR yields differed between samples (mainly from small differences in pooled library volume).

Library preparation tagged each individual cDNA molecule with a unique molecular identifier. One entry per CDR3 protein results from TCRdb running MiXCR on the RACE reads. The table shows about 360,000 distinct CDR3 sequences, with approximately 5% occurring only once. The V gene's germline CDR1 is DFQATT and CDR2 SNEGSKA (reference sequence). The CDR3 length is 15 residues. Losses at the gene ends were 4 bases for V and 10 bases for J; bases not matched to a gene: 7. Time point here: patch test 1, 2 weeks after DPC sensitization. Treatment here: therapeutic diphenylcyclopropenone sensitization with weekly scalp DPC. Each donor was an alopecia patient between 18 and 70 years of age who qualified for DPC. This clonotype was observed a handful of times.

The sequence was collected from a woman between 45 and 65 years old with alopecia areata. Some clones in this sample may be carry-over from other donors' samples. The V and J genes are TRBV20-1 and TRBJ2-1; 16 nucleotides line up with TRBD2. The specimen was whole blood, collected in connection with sensitization to the hapten diphenylcyclopropenone (DPC). This chain's CDR3 is CSATGLAGGPPEQFF. The CDR3 coding sequence is TGCAGTGCTACGGGACTAGCGGGAGGGCCGCCCGAGCAGTTCTTC.